The 20 T cell receptor beta chains reported below all come from one sample, sequenced in a study of regulatory T cells in long-lasting Graves disease. The time point was: newly diagnosed GD, antithyroid drugs for less than 3 months. With RNA extracted from PBMCs as input, the TCR library was made. Combining iRepertoire HTBI primers with Arm-PCR of CDR3 regions, the authors built TCR beta libraries. TCRdb reanalysed the multiplex PCR reads using MiXCR and keeps one entry per CDR3 protein. In the table there are some 450,000 distinct CDR3 sequences, about 15% of which are singletons. These data also formed part of another study, on T cells in Graves' hyperthyroidism and ophthalmopathy.

Material: peripheral blood mononuclear cells (PBMCs), obtained at new diagnosis, from a patient treated with antithyroid drugs. All receptors come from a woman aged 25 to 45 with Graves disease.

In regard to this clonotype: This could be a read error, since a much larger clone is one nucleotide away. The CDR3 DNA follows: TGTGCCAGCAGCCGGGCGAGCTCCTACAATGAGCAGTTCTTC. Its translation is CASSRASSYNEQFF. The rearrangement links TRBV14 to TRBJ2-1; D is ambiguous. Germline assignment: CDR1 SGHDN and CDR2 FVKESK. The CDR3 sequence is 14 residues long. V lost 4 bases and J 0 bases, leaving 7 bases between the germline ends. The variable domain in full, completed from reference TRBV14 and TRBJ2-1, reads EAGVTQFPSHSVIEKGQTVTLRCDPISGHDNLYWYRRVMGKEIKFLLHFVKESKQDESGMPNNRFLAERTGGTYSTLKVQPAELEDSGVYFCASSRASSYNEQFFGPGTRLTVL.

This clonotype appeared many times. The chain couples TRBV29-1 to TRBJ2-1, with 10 bases identical to TRBD2. This CDR3 has 16 residues. Germline CDR1 and CDR2: SQVTM and ANQGSEA. The J segment lost 0 bases and the V segment lost 3 bases, leaving 5 bases of the junction unmatched. CDR3 bases: TGCAGCGTTGACACTCCTAGCGGGGGCTCCTACAATGAGCAGTTCTTC. Amino acids: CSVDTPSGGSYNEQFF.

The rearrangement links TRBV15 to TRBJ2-1, with 14 bases fitting TRBD2. Per germline, CDR1 LNHNV and CDR2 YYDKDF (reference sequence). Trimming removed 2 bases from V and 10 bases from J; junction bases left unmatched: 7. CDR3 length: 16 amino acids. CDR3 bases: TGTGCCACCAGCAGATCCGGGACTAGCGGGAGTAAGGAGCAGTTCTTC. Its protein product is CATSRSGTSGSKEQFF.

A few counts support this clonotype. A much larger clone differs by one base, so this may be a read error. This chain uses TRBV6-2 or TRBV6-3 with TRBJ2-1; 11 bases match TRBD2. The germline CDR1 and CDR2 sequences are MNHEY and SVGEGT. The V and J ends lost 6 bases and 9 bases, in that order; junction bases with no gene match: 13. The CDR3 has 16 amino acids. The CDR3 here is CASRQASSGRYGEQFF. CDR3 sequence (DNA): TGTGCCAGCAGACAAGCGTCTAGCGGGAGGTATGGTGAGCAGTTCTTC.

Ten or more counts support this clonotype. The V gene is TRBV2, the J gene TRBJ1-1; TRBD1 is a possible D gene (5 bases). CDR1 is SNHLY, CDR2 FYNNEI, per germline. The ends were cut back, 6 bases at V and 5 bases at J, with 13 bases in the middle. The length of the CDR3 is 13 residues. For the CDR3, the DNA is TGTGCCAGCAGGGGCGCAGGGTGGACTGAAGCTTTCTTT. Encoded protein: CASRGAGWTEAFF.

This clonotype came up many times. The chain carries TRBV6-1 and TRBJ1-5; no clear D gene. Per germline, CDR1 MNHNS and CDR2 SASEGT. The CDR3 spans 14 residues. V dropped 7 bases and J dropped 3 bases, with 13 bases sitting between them. The CDR3 region is CASTLDGYNQPQHF. The CDR3 bases are TGTGCCAGCACCCTCGATGGGTACAATCAGCCCCAGCATTTT.

Many counts were recorded for this clonotype. The V and J genes are TRBV7-6 and TRBJ2-1; the D is unclear. V lost 5 bases, J lost 7 bases, and 9 bases lay in between. Germline V lookup: CDR1 SGHVS, CDR2 FNYEAQ. This CDR3 comprises 12 residues. The CDR3 loop is CASSAAVNEQFF. CDR3 DNA: TGTGCCAGCAGCGCCGCCGTGAATGAGCAGTTCTTC.

The CDR3 spells CASSDRDFTDTQYF. DNA for the CDR3: TGTGCCAGCAGTGACCGGGACTTCACAGATACGCAGTATTTT. The chain combines TRBV25-1 with TRBJ2-3; possible D gene TRBD2, 6 bases. CDR3 length: 14 residues. Trimming stripped 3 bases from V and 2 bases from J, with 9 bases between. CDR1 MGHDK and CDR2 SYGVNS come from the germline V gene. Combining the CDR3 with reference TRBV25-1 and TRBJ2-3 gives the whole variable domain EADIYQTPRYLVIGTGKKITLECSQTMGHDKMYWYQQDPGMELHLIHYSYGVNSTEKGDLSSESTVSRIRTEHFPLTLESARPSHTSQYLCASSDRDFTDTQYFGPGTRLTVL.

This clonotype was found many times. The CDR3 region is CATRLAGANEQFF. The CDR3 region has the DNA TGTGCCACCCGACTAGCGGGAGCGAATGAGCAGTTCTTC. This chain connects TRBV28 to TRBJ2-1, with 12 bases aligning to TRBD2. Germline CDR1 is MDHEN and CDR2 is SYDVKM. J was trimmed by 7 bases and V by 10 bases; bases with no gene match: 5. CDR3 length: 13 amino acids.

This clonotype was seen a few times. The chain couples TRBV5-5 to TRBJ2-3, with 10 bases that match TRBD1. V lost 0 bases, J lost 5 bases, and 9 bases stayed unmatched. Germline CDR1 reads SGHKS; CDR2 reads YYEKEE (reference sequence). The length of the CDR3 is 17 residues. The CDR3 DNA reads TGTGCCAGCAGCTTGGGTGTTGGACAGGGGGGTGAAGATACGCAGTATTTT. It yields the protein CASSLGVGQGGEDTQYF. The full variable domain, its missing parts supplied by reference TRBV5-5 and TRBJ2-3, is DAGVTQSPTHLIKTRGQQVTLRCSPISGHKSVSWYQQVLGQGPQFIFQYYEKEERGRGNFPDRFSARQFPNYSSELNVNALLLGDSALYLCASSLGVGQGGEDTQYFGPGTRLTVL.

The chain links TRBV28 to TRBJ2-1; TRBD1 is a possible D gene (6 bases). V was pared by 3 bases and J by 3 bases, with 12 bases between. Per the germline V gene, CDR1 is MDHEN and CDR2 is SYDVKM. CDR3 length: 15 amino acids. The CDR3 DNA reads TGTGCCAGCAGTTTCTACAGGGTTATCTACAATGAGCAGTTCTTC. It specifies CASSFYRVIYNEQFF.

This clonotype came up a few times. This chain uses TRBV9 with TRBJ2-3, with 7 bases aligning to TRBD1. V trimming: 4 bases; J trimming: 1 base; junction bases outside the gene matches: 9. CDR1 is SGDLS and CDR2 is YYNGEE in the germline V gene. The CDR3 has 16 amino acids. This CDR3 reads CASSTFDRVRTDTQYF. In DNA, the CDR3 is TGTGCCAGCAGCACCTTCGACAGGGTTCGCACAGATACGCAGTATTTT.

This clonotype has at least ten counts. V is TRBV20-1 and J is TRBJ1-1; D unclear. This CDR3 comprises 13 residues. Germline V gene data show CDR1 as DFQATT and CDR2 as SNEGSKA (reference sequence). Deletions cut 1 base from V and 0 bases from J, with 6 bases between. CDR3 amino acids: CSARGIMNTEAFF. CDR3 in DNA: TGCAGTGCTAGAGGAATTATGAACACTGAAGCTTTCTTT.

V and J are TRBV29-1 and TRBJ2-1; D remains ambiguous. CDR3 size: 11 residues. CDR1 and CDR2 from the germline V gene are SQVTM and ANQGSEA. The CDR3 nucleotides read TGCACCTGCGAAGTATACAATGAGCAGTTCTTC. Amino acid sequence: CTCEVYNEQFF.

This clonotype was recorded many times. This chain uses TRBV15 with TRBJ2-1; D perhaps matches TRBD1 (5 bases). V was pared by 5 bases and J by 7 bases, with 18 bases between. Germline CDR1 reads LNHNV; CDR2 reads YYDKDF (reference sequence). The CDR3 has 15 residues. In nucleotides, the CDR3 is TGTGCCACCAGCGTACCTCGAGAGACAGTAAATGAGCAGTTCTTC. Translated: CATSVPRETVNEQFF.

This clonotype showed up many times. This chain connects TRBV2 to TRBJ1-5; the D is unclear. The length of the CDR3 is 13 residues. Per the germline V gene, CDR1 is SNHLY and CDR2 is FYNNEI. V was pared by 4 bases and J by 7 bases, with 11 bases between. DNA of the CDR3: TGTGCCAGCAGTGTAATGCGTGACCAGCCCCAGCATTTT. It is translated as CASSVMRDQPQHF. Drawing the rest from reference TRBV2 and TRBJ1-5, the complete variable domain is EPEVTQTPSHQVTQMGQEVILRCVPISNHLYFYWYRQILGQKVEFLVSFYNNEISEKSEIFDDQFSVERPDGSNFTLKIRSTKLEDSAMYFCASSVMRDQPQHFGDGTRLSIL.

This clonotype was seen many times. The V and J genes are TRBV28 and TRBJ2-1, with 8 bases matching TRBD2. This CDR3 spans 18 amino acids. V was clipped by 1 base and J by 5 bases; unmatched bases: 13. Germline loops: CDR1 MDHEN, CDR2 SYDVKM. The CDR3 is CASSLSASGRRYNNEQFF. The CDR3, as DNA: TGTGCCAGCAGTTTATCGGCTAGCGGGCGCAGATACAACAATGAGCAGTTCTTC.

A single count supports this clonotype. The chain is built from TRBV10-1 and TRBJ2-3, with D uncertain. The germline V gene has CDR1 WNHNN and CDR2 SYGVQD (reference sequence). This CDR3 comprises 13 residues. With 0 bases removed from V and 3 bases from J, the gap between germline ends came to 4 bases. In DNA form, the CDR3 reads TGCGCCAGCAGTGAGTCGTGGACAGATACGCAGTATTTT. Translated: CASSESWTDTQYF.

This clonotype appeared many times. The chain has TRBV6-1 and TRBJ2-7; a possible D gene is TRBD2 (5 bases). The CDR3 runs to 14 residues. V was trimmed by 2 bases and J by 5 bases, leaving 13 bases between them. Germline CDR1 and CDR2: MNHNS and SASEGT. The chain's CDR3 is CASSEREFRDEQYF. The CDR3 coding sequence is TGTGCCAGCAGTGAAAGGGAGTTCCGGGACGAGCAGTACTTC.

CDR3 region: CASRMRREDSKQYF. Here the CDR3 DNA reads TGCGCCAGCAGGATGAGGCGGGAGGATTCCAAGCAGTACTTC. The rearrangement joins TRBV10-2 to TRBJ2-7; TRBD2 agrees at 8 bases. V lost 6 bases, J lost 8 bases, and 12 bases stayed unmatched. CDR1 is WSHSY, CDR2 SAAADI, per germline. This CDR3 comprises 14 residues.